This T cell receptor beta chain was documented in a study of T cells in Graves' hyperthyroidism and ophthalmopathy. Whole-study results and caveats: Blood also carried most thyroid clonotypes expanded above 0.001.

In its sample, this clonotype was seen many times. Antigen unknown. The TCR beta CDR3 regions underwent amplification using RNA transcripts as the source. The primer set for the first-round RT-PCR of the TCR CDR3 was HTBI. MiXCR was run by TCRdb on the multiplex PCR reads, yielding one entry per CDR3 protein. The table lists about 590,000 distinct CDR3 sequences, 15% to 19% of them singletons, with under 8% in the top ten. Exclusion criteria comprised uncontrolled infection, other autoimmune disease, pregnancy or lactation. The germline V and J ends were trimmed by 1 base and 2 bases, with 12 bases remaining between them. The CDR3 is made up of 16 amino acids. CDR1 SGHTA and CDR2 FQGTGA come from the germline V gene.

Sequencing was done on a sample of blood. V gene TRBV7-3 combines with J gene TRBJ2-1, with D uncertain. This sequence originates from a woman aged 25 to 39 with Graves' hyperthyroidism. CDR3 sequence (DNA): TGTGCCAGCAGCTTAAGACCAAACCCCCCCTACAATGAGCAGTTCTTC. As protein: CASSLRPNPPYNEQFF. Full variable domain (rest looked up from reference TRBV7-3 and TRBJ2-1): GAGVSQTPSNKVTEKGKYVELRCDPISGHTALYWYRQSLGQGPEFLIYFQGTGAADDSGLPNDRFFAVRPEGSVSTLKIQRTERGDSAVYLCASSLRPNPPYNEQFFGPGTRLTVL.